This TCR beta chain was recorded in a study of identical twins. To note about this clonotype: The antigen is not known.

Each CDR3 protein is one row after TCRdb ran MiXCR on the 5' RACE reads. This sample has around 1.7 million distinct CDR3 sequences, with about 30% found just once. Points from the study as a whole: With abundant cord blood beta clonotypes, insertions were fewer; memory repertoires showed no such pattern.

Germline V gene data show CDR1 as MNHEY and CDR2 as SMNVEV (reference sequence). V lost 4 bases to trimming and J lost 0 bases, with 12 bases between them. The CDR3 is made up of 15 amino acids. The rearrangement uses TRBV27 and TRBJ1-1; D is uncertain. Sequenced: cord blood. This sequence was found in a newborn girl in good health. DNA for the CDR3: TGTGCCAGCAGTTCTGCGGGGTACATGAACACTGAAGCTTTCTTT. The encoded protein is CASSSAGYMNTEAFF.